This T cell receptor beta chain derives from a study of shared clonotypes between healthy human individuals. Sequencing used immunoSEQ multiplex PCR; TCRdb keeps in-frame clones, though not all of them. The sample has some 530,000 clones, 78% seen once. V was trimmed by 6 bases and J by 5 bases, leaving 10 bases between them. Germline CDR1 and CDR2: SGHAT and FQNNGV. The CDR3 contains 13 residues. Material for sequencing was PBMCs. The J gene is TRBJ2-2, the V gene TRBV11-2; no clear D gene. This receptor was obtained from a middle-aged woman in good health. Some clones in this sample may be carry-over from other donors' samples. In DNA, the CDR3 is TGTGCCAGCAGTCTCATGCAGACCGGGGAGCTGTTTTTT. Translation gives CASSLMQTGELFF.